This T cell receptor (beta chain) was obtained from a study of T-cell memory formation after mild COVID-19. As to this clonotype: Its antigen remains unknown.

Each CDR3 protein is one row after TCRdb ran MiXCR on the 5' RACE reads. The table records around 200,000 distinct CDR3 sequences, 20% to 25% of them present only once. Losses at the gene ends were 1 base for V and 6 bases for J; bases not matched to a gene: 4. This CDR3 has 15 amino acids. The germline gives CDR1 SGHVS, CDR2 FNYEAQ. Study findings and constraints: CD8+ contracting clones occupied EMRA, while CD4+ ones occupied mainly CM and EM. Clones shrinking from day 15 to 85 showed even CD4/CD8 mixes; later expanders tilted CD4+. A subset of responding clones appeared in pre-infection memory, suggesting cross-reactive memory joined.

This sequence joins TRBV7-6 and TRBJ2-1; TRBD2 agrees at 9 bases. The sequenced material came from PBMCs or a T cell subset sorted from them (not recorded which). The TCR originated in an adult woman who had mild COVID-19 (a few samples of this study predate the infection). Cell type and time point are not known. The CDR3 protein is CASSLDGGGVNEQFF. CDR3 DNA: TGTGCCAGCAGCTTAGACGGCGGGGGGGTCAATGAGCAGTTCTTC.